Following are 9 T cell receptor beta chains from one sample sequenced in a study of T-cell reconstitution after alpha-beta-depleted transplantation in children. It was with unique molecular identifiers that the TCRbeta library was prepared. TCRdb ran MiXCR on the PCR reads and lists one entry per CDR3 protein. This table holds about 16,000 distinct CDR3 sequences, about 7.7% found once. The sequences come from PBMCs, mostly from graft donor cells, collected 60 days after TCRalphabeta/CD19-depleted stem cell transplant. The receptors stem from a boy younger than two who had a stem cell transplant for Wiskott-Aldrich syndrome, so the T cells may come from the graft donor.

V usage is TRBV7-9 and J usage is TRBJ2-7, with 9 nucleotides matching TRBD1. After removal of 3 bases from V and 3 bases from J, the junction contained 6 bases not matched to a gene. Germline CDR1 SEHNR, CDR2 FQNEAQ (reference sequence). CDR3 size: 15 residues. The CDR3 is CASSFGTGKGYEQYF. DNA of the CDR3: TGTGCCAGCAGCTTCGGGACAGGGAAGGGCTACGAGCAGTACTTC.

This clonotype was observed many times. DNA of the CDR3: TGTGCCAGCAGTTTTAGAGTCTCAGGCTACAATGAGCAGTTCTTC. This codes for CASSFRVSGYNEQFF. V gene TRBV12-3 or TRBV12-4 combines with J gene TRBJ2-1; no clear D gene. V lost 3 bases and J 3 bases, leaving 12 bases between the germline ends. The CDR3 covers 15 residues.

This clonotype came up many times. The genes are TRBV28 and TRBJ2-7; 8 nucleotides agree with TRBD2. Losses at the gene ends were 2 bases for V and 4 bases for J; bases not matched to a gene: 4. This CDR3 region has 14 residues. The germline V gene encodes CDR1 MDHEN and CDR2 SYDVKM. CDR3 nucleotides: TGTGCCAGCAGTTTACCGGGGGGGGCATACGAGCAGTACTTC. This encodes CASSLPGGAYEQYF.

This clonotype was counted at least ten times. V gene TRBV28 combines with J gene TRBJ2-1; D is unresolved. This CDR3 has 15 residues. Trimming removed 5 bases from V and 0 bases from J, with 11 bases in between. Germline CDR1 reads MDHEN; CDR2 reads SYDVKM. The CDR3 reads CASSTLGRSYNEQFF. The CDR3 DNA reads TGTGCCAGCAGTACTCTTGGGCGCTCCTACAATGAGCAGTTCTTC.

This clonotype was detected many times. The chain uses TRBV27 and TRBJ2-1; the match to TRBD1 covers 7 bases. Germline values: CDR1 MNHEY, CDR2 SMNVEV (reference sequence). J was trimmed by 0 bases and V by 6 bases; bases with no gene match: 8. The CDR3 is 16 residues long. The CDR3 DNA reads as TGTGCCAGCAGATGGGACAGAAAGAGCTCCTACAATGAGCAGTTCTTC. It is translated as CASRWDRKSSYNEQFF.

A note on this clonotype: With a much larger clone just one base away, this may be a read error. The CDR3 is CATSGASGRAEIQYF. CDR3 in DNA: TGTGCCACCAGTGGGGCTAGCGGGAGGGCAGAGATCCAGTACTTC. The chain has TRBV24-1 and TRBJ2-5, with TRBD2 matching 12 bases. From germline, CDR1 is KGHDR and CDR2 SFDVKD. This CDR3 comprises 15 residues.

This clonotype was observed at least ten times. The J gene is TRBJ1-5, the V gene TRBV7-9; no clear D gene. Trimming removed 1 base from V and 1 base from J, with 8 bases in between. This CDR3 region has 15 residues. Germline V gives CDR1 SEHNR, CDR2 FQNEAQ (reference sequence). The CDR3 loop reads CASSLGSASNQPQHF. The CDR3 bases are TGTGCCAGCAGCTTAGGGTCAGCGAGCAATCAGCCCCAGCATTTT.

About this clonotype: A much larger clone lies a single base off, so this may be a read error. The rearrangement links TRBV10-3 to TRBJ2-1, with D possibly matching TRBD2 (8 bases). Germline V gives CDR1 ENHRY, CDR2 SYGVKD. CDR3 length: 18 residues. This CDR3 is CAISEREGAAQLYNERFF. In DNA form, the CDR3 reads TGTGCCATCAGTGAGCGGGAGGGGGCGGCCCAACTTTACAATGAGCGGTTCTTC.

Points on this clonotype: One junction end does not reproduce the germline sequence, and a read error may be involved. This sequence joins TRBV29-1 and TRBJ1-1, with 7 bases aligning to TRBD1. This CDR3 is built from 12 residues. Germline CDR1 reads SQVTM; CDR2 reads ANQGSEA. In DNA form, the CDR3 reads TGCAGCGCTTCAGCAGGGGGGACTGAAGTTTTCTTT. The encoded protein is CSASAGGTEVFF.